This record looks at one T cell receptor beta chain sequence and its context. Its antigen is still unknown. The data stem from a study of cytomegalovirus exposure and HLA in healthy donors. General study results and limits: The authors later linked a missense DCLRE1C variant to TCR beta V- and J-gene trimming. The listing of approximately 160 TCR beta chains classed them as cytomegalovirus-associated. Researchers reported that three CMV-associated chains were confirmed in vitro as CMV antigen-specific.

The germline V gene encodes CDR1 SGHTA and CDR2 FQGTGA. V trimming: 4 bases; J trimming: 4 bases; junction bases outside the gene matches: 17. The length of the CDR3 is 18 residues. PCR employed 60 Vbeta and 13 Jbeta primers. Libraries were prepared by immunoSEQ multiplex PCR; TCRdb keeps only in-frame clonotypes and omits some of them. The profile covers about 130,000 clones, with roughly 74% appearing a single time and roughly 4% taken by the ten largest. This clonotype was obtained from a woman between 45 and 60 years old in good health and CMV-seropositive. The sample was PBMCs. V is TRBV7-3 and J is TRBJ1-1, with 8 bases aligning to TRBD1. The CDR3 sequence is CASSSGSGQGPGGTEAFF. The CDR3 coding sequence is TGTGCCAGCAGCTCAGGAAGTGGACAGGGCCCGGGAGGCACTGAAGCTTTCTTT. Combining the CDR3 with reference TRBV7-3 and TRBJ1-1 gives the whole variable domain GAGVSQTPSNKVTEKGKYVELRCDPISGHTALYWYRQSLGQGPEFLIYFQGTGAADDSGLPNDRFFAVRPEGSVSTLKIQRTERGDSAVYLCASSSGSGQGPGGTEAFFGQGTRLTVV.